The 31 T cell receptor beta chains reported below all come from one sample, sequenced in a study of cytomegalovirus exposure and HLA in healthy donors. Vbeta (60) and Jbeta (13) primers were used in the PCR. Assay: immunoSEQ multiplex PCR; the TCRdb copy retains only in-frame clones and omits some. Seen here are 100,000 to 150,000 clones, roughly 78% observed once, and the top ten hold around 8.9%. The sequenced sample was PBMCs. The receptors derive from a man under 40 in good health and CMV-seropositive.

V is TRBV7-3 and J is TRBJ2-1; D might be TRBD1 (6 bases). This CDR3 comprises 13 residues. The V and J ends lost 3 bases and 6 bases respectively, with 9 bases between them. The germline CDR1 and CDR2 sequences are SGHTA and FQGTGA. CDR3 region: CASSFQGSNEQFF. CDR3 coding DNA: TGTGCCAGCAGCTTCCAGGGGTCCAATGAGCAGTTCTTC.

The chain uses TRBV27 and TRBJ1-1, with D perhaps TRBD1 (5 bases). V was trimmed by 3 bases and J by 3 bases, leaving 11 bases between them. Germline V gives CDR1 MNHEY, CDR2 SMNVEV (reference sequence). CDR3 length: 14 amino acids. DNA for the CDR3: TGTGCCAGCAGTTTGCAGGGATCATACACTGAAGCTTTCTTT. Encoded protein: CASSLQGSYTEAFF.

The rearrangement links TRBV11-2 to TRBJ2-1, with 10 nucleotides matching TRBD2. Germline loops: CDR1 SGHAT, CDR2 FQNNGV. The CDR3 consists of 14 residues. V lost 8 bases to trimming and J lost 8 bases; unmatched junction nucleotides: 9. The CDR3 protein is CASSPTSGVDEQFF. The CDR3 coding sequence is TGTGCCAGCTCACCCACTAGCGGGGTGGATGAGCAGTTCTTC.

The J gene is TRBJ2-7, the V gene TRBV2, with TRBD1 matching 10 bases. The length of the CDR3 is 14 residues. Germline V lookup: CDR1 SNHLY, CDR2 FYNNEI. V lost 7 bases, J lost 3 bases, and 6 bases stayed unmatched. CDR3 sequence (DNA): TGTGCCAGCATGGGCCGGGACAGGGGCTACGAGCAGTACTTC. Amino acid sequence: CASMGRDRGYEQYF.

The CDR3 protein is CASSQRSGVPQETQYF. CDR3 nucleotide sequence: TGTGCCAGCAGCCAAAGGAGCGGGGTTCCTCAAGAGACCCAGTACTTC. The chain links TRBV4-2 to TRBJ2-5, with 7 positions matching TRBD2. V gave up 2 bases and J gave up 2 bases; unmatched junction bases: 8. Germline V CDR1 and CDR2: LGHNA, YNFKEQ. The CDR3 is 16 amino acids.

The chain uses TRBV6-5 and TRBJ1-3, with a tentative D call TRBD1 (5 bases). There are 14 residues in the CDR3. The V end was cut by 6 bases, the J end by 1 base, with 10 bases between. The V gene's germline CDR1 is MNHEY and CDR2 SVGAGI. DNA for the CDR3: TGTGCCAGCAGCGCACCAGGGTCTGGAAACACCATATATTTT. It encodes CASSAPGSGNTIYF.

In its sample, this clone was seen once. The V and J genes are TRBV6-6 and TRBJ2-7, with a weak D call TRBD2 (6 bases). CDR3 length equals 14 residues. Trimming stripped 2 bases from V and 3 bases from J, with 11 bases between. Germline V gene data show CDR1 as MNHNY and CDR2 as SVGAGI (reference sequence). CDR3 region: CASSYGRGVYEQYF. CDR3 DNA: TGTGCCAGCAGTTACGGGCGGGGAGTCTACGAGCAGTACTTC.

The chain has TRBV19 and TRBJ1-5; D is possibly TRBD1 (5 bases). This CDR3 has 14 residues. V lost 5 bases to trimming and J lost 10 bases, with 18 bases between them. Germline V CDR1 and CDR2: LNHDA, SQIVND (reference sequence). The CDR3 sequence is CASSADPRDGPQHF. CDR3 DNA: TGTGCCAGTAGTGCGGATCCCAGGGATGGACCCCAGCATTTT.

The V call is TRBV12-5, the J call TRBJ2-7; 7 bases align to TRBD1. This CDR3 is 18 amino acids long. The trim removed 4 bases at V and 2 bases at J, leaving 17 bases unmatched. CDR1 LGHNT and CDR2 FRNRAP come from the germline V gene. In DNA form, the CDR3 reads TGTGCTAGTGGTTCCTTGTGGGGAGACAGGGATGGCACCTACGAGCAGTACTTC. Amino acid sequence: CASGSLWGDRDGTYEQYF.

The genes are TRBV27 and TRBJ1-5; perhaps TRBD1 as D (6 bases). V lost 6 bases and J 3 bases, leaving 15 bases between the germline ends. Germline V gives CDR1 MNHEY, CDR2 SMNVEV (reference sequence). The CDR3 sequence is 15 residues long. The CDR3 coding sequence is TGTGCCAGCAGGCCCCAGGGGCCGCCCAATCAGCCCCAGCATTTT. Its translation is CASRPQGPPNQPQHF.

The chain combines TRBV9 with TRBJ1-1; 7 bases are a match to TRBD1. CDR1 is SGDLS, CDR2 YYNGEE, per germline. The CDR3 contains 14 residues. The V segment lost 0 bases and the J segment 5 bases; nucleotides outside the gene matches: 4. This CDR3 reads CASSVVDRETEAFF. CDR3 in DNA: TGTGCCAGCAGCGTAGTAGACAGGGAGACTGAAGCTTTCTTT. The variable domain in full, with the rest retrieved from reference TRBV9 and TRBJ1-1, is DSGVTQTPKHLITATGQRVTLRCSPRSGDLSVYWYQQSLDQGLQFLIQYYNGEERAKGNILERFSAQQFPDLHSELNLSSLELGDSALYFCASSVVDRETEAFFGQGTRLTVV.

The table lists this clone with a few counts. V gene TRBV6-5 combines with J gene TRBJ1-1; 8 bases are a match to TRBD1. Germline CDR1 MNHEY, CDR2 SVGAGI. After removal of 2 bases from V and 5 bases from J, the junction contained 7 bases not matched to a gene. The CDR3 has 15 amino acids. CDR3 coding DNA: TGTGCCAGCAGTTACCACCGGACAGGGCGGACTGAAGCTTTCTTT. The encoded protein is CASSYHRTGRTEAFF.

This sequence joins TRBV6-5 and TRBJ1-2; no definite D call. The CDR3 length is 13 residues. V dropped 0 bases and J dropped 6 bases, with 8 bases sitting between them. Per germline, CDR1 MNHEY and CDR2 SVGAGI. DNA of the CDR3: TGTGCCAGCAGTTACTCGTACGGGGATGGCTACACCTTC. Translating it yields CASSYSYGDGYTF.

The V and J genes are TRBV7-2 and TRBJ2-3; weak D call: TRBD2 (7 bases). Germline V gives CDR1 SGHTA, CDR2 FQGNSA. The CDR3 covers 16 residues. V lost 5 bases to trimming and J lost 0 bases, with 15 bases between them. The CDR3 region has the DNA TGTGCCAGCAGCGGGGGGGCCACGGCTAGCACAGATACGCAGTATTTT. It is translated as CASSGGATASTDTQYF.

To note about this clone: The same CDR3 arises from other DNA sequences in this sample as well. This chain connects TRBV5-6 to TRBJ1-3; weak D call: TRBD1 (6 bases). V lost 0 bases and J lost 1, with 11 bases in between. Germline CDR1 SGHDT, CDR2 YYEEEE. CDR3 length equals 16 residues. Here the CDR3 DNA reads TGTGCCAGCAGCTTGGGACAGGTTTTTTCTGGAAACACCATATATTTT. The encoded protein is CASSLGQVFSGNTIYF.

CDR3 loop: CASSDDGTGGSGANVLTF. The CDR3 DNA is TGTGCCAGCAGTGACGATGGGACAGGGGGATCTGGGGCCAACGTCCTGACTTTC. The rearrangement joins TRBV6-4 to TRBJ2-6; 11 bases align to TRBD1. J was trimmed by 1 base and V by 2 bases; bases with no gene match: 4. Germline V gene lookup returns CDR1 MRHNA and CDR2 SNTAGT. The CDR3 contains 18 residues.

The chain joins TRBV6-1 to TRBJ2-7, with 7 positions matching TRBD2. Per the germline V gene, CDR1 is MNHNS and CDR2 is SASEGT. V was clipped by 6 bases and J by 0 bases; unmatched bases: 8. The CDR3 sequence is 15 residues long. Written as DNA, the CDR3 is TGTGCCAGCAGGGGGGGGACGTCCGTCTCCTACGAGCAGTACTTC. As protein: CASRGGTSVSYEQYF.

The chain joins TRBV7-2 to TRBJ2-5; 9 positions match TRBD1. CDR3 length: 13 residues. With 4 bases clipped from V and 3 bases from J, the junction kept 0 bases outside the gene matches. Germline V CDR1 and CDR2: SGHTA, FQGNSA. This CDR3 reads CASSWTGEETQYF. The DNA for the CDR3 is TGTGCCAGCAGCTGGACAGGGGAAGAGACCCAGTACTTC.

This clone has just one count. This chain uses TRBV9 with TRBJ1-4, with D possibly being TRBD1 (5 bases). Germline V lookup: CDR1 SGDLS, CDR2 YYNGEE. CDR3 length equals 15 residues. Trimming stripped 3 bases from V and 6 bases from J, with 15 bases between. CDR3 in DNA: TGTGCCAGCAGCGAAACAGGAATCTCACATGAAAAACTGTTTTTT. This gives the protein CASSETGISHEKLFF.

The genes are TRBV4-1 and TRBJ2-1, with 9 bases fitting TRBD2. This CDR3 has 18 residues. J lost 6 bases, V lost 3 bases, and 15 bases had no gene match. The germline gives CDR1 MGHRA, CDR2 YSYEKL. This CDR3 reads CASSHRLAEDIRVNEQFF. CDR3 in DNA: TGCGCCAGCAGCCACAGACTAGCGGAGGATATTAGGGTCAATGAGCAGTTCTTC.

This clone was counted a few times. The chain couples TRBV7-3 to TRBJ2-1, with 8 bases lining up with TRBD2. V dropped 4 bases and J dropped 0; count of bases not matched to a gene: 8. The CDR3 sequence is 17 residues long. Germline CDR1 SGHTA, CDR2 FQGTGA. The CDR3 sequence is CASSSRRGASSYNEQFF. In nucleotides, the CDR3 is TGTGCCAGCAGCTCCCGGCGGGGGGCGAGCTCCTACAATGAGCAGTTCTTC.

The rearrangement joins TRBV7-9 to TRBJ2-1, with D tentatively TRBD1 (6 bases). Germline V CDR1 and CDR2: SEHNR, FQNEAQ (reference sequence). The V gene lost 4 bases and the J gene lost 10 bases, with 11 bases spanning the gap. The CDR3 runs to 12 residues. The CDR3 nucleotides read TGTGCCAGCAGCTCCAGGACAGAGGAGCAGTTCTTC. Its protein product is CASSSRTEEQFF.

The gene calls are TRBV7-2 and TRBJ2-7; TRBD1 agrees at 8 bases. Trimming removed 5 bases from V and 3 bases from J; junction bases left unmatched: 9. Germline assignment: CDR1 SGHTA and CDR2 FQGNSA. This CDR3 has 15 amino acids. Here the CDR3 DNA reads TGTGCCAGCAGCCCACGGACAGGGAGTCGCTACGAGCAGTACTTC. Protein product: CASSPRTGSRYEQYF.

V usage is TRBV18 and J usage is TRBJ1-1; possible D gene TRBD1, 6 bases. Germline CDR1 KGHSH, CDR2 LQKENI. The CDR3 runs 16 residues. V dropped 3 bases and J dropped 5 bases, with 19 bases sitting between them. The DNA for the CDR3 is TGTGCCAGCTCACCGAGCAGGGGCGGACGTGTGACTGAAGCTTTCTTT. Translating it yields CASSPSRGGRVTEAFF.

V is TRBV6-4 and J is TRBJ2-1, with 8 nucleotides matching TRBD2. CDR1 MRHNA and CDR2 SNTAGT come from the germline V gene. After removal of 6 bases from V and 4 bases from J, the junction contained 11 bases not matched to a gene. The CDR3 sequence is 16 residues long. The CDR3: CASSESGGLKYNEQFF. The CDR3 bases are TGTGCCAGCAGCGAAAGCGGGGGACTCAAGTACAATGAGCAGTTCTTC.

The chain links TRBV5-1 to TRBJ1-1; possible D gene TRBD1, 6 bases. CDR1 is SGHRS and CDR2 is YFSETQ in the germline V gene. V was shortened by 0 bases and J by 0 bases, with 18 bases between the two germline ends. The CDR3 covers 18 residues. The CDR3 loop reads CASSLAGGGGPVNTEAFF. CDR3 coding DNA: TGCGCCAGCAGCTTGGCCGGAGGGGGGGGACCGGTGAACACTGAAGCTTTCTTT. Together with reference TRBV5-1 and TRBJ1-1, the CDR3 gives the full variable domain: KAGVTQTPRYLIKTRGQQVTLSCSPISGHRSVSWYQQTPGQGLQFLFEYFSETQRNKGNFPGRFSGRQFSNSRSEMNVSTLELGDSALYLCASSLAGGGGPVNTEAFFGQGTRLTVV.

The CDR3 here is CASSLGSVGSYGYTF. The CDR3 DNA is TGCGCCAGCAGCTTGGGTTCTGTGGGCTCCTATGGCTACACCTTC. The chain combines TRBV5-1 with TRBJ1-2; D gene uncertain. The CDR3 has 15 residues. Germline assignment: CDR1 SGHRS and CDR2 YFSETQ. The V end lost 0 bases, the J end lost 4 bases, and 13 bases lay between the germline ends.

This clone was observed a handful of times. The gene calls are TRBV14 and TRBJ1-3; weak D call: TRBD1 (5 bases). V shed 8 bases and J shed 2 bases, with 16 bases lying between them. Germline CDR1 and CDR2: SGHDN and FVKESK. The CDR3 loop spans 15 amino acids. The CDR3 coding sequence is TGTGCCAGCGGGAAGGGGTTAGGTGCTGGAAACACCATATATTTT. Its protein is CASGKGLGAGNTIYF.

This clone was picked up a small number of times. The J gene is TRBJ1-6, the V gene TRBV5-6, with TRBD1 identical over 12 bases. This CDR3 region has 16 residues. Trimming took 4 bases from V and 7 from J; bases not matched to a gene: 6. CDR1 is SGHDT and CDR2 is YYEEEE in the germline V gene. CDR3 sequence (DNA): TGTGCCAGCAGCGCCGGGACAGGGGGCCTCAATTCACCCCTCCACTTT. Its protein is CASSAGTGGLNSPLHF.

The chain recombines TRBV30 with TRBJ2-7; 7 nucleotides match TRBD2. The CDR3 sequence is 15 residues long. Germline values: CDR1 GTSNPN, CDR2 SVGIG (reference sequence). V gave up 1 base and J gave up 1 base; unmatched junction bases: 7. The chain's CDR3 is CAWSDTWGGSYEQYF. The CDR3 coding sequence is TGTGCCTGGAGTGATACCTGGGGGGGATCCTACGAGCAGTACTTC.

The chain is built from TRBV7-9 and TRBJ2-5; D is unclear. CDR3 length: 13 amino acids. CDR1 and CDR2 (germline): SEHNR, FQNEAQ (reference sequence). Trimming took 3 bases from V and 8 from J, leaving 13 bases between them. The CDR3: CASSFMLANTQYF. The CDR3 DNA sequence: TGTGCCAGCAGCTTCATGTTAGCCAACACCCAGTACTTC.